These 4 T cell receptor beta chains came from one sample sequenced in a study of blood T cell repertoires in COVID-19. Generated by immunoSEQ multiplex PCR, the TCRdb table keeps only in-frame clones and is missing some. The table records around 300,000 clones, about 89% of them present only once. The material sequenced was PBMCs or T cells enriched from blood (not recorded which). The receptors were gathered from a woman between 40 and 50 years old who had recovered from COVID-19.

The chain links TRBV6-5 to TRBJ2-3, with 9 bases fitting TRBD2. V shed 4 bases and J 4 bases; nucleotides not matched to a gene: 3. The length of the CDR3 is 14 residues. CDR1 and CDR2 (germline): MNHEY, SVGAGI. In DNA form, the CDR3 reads TGTGCCAGCAGTTCAGCGGGGGGCCCAGATACGCAGTATTTT. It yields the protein CASSSAGGPDTQYF.

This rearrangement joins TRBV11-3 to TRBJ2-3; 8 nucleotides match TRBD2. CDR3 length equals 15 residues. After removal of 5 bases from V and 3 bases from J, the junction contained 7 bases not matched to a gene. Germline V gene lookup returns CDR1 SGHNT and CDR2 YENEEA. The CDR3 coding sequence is TGTGCCAGCAGCATGGGGGCTAGCGGGACAGATACGCAGTATTTT. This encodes CASSMGASGTDTQYF.

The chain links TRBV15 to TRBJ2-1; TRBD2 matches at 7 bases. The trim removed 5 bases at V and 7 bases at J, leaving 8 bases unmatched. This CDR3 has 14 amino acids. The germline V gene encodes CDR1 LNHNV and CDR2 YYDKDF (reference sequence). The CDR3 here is CATSGLVGGNEQFF. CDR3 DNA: TGTGCCACCAGCGGGTTGGTCGGGGGGAATGAGCAGTTCTTC.

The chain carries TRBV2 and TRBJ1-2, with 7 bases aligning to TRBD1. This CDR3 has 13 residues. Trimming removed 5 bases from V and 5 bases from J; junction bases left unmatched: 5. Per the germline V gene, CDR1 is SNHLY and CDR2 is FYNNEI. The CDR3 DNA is TGTGCCAGCAGTCAGGGGGGCGGTTATGGCTACACCTTC. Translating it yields CASSQGGGYGYTF.